The sample holds a few counts of the clone carrying this T cell receptor (beta chain). The antigen is not known. Trimming pared 0 bases from V and 7 bases from J, leaving 13 bases between. In germline, CDR1 is SGDLS, CDR2 YYNGEE. The CDR3 has 14 residues. The sample providers were healthy Caucasian people from Russia, aged about 6 to 90. It was 8 to 10 milliliters of peripheral blood that were drawn from each donor. The data originate from a study of blood T cells in healthy people across ages. Study-level points and caveats: The donors' CMV status was not determined, possibly confounding changes in expanded clonotypes.

Then a second PCR, running roughly 7 to 11 cycles, was carried out with a sample-barcoded 5' primer and a J-beta primer mix. Using its own MiXCR run on the 5' RACE reads, TCRdb lists one record per CDR3 protein. The table records some 880,000 distinct CDR3 sequences, about 34% of them present only once. The clonotype comes from a man between 18 and 35 years old in good health. The sequenced sample consisted of blood. The chain has TRBV9 and TRBJ2-5, with D perhaps TRBD2 (6 bases). The CDR3 DNA reads as TGTGCCAGCAGCGTAGATCCGGTGCGGGGGACCCAGTACTTC. Protein product: CASSVDPVRGTQYF.